Described below is a single TCR beta chain sequence and its context. This sample was included in a study of blood T cell repertoires in COVID-19. Study at large: Material from acute and convalescent COVID-19 was sourced from the United States, Italy and Spain. PBMCs, B-cell-depleted T cells, or T cells were the source of the cDNA or gDNA that made up the material.

Per the authors' pipeline: Amplified reference gene primers provided the basis for estimating nucleated cell counts. The table came from immunoSEQ multiplex PCR; TCRdb's copy has only in-frame clones and leaves some out. D and trimming were read from the DNA, whereas the V and J calls and clone size are those reported in that table. The sample holds under 150,000 clones, about 89% seen once. This receptor was taken from a man in his fifties or sixties with active or convalescent COVID-19. The material sequenced was peripheral blood.

CDR3 amino acids: CASSLGGRGLGANVLTF. DNA of the CDR3: TGTGCCAGCAGCTTAGGTGGCAGGGGGCTTGGGGCCAACGTCCTGACTTTC. V is TRBV5-4 and J is TRBJ2-6; TRBD1 matches at 8 bases. CDR3 length equals 17 residues. Germline assignment: CDR1 SGHNT and CDR2 YYREEE (reference sequence). The ends lost 2 bases at V and 3 bases at J; junction bases unmatched: 7.